Following are 27 T cell receptor beta chains from one sample sequenced in a study of blood T cell repertoires in COVID-19. Clones were read by immunoSEQ multiplex PCR, and TCRdb kept only the in-frame ones, dropping some. The sample gives some 400,000 clones, around 87% of which show up once; roughly 2% is in the top ten. Sample: peripheral blood. Source of these receptors: a woman aged 55-70 years with COVID-19, enrolled during active disease.

V usage is TRBV5-1 and J usage is TRBJ1-2; 8 bases fit TRBD1. Germline V CDR1 and CDR2: SGHRS, YFSETQ. There are 13 residues in the CDR3. The J segment lost 8 bases and the V segment lost 4 bases, leaving 7 bases of the junction unmatched. The CDR3 DNA reads as TGCGCCAGCAGCGTTACAGGGGGAAGAGGCTACACCTTC. It is translated as CASSVTGGRGYTF.

The chain is built from TRBV5-1 and TRBJ1-2, with D possibly matching TRBD1 (5 bases). The CDR3 extends over 15 amino acids. V was trimmed by 4 bases and J by 0 bases, leaving 13 bases between them. The germline V gene has CDR1 SGHRS and CDR2 YFSETQ. In nucleotides, the CDR3 is TGCGCCAGCAGCACCTGGACAAGCACTAACTATGGCTACACCTTC. As protein: CASSTWTSTNYGYTF.

This sequence joins TRBV3-1 (or the pseudogene TRBV3-2) and TRBJ1-2; no definite D call. CDR1 is LGHDT and CDR2 is YNNKEL in the germline V gene (reference sequence). Between the trimmed V and J ends, which lost 4 bases and 3 bases, there was a span of 12 bases. The length of the CDR3 is 14 residues. CDR3 amino acids: CASSLGRTHYGYTF. The DNA of the CDR3 is TGTGCCAGCAGCCTCGGGAGGACCCACTATGGCTACACCTTC.

This clone was seen a handful of times. The chain is built from TRBV27 and TRBJ1-5; TRBD1 agrees at 9 bases. V dropped 3 bases and J dropped 0; count of bases not matched to a gene: 9. Germline V lookup: CDR1 MNHEY, CDR2 SMNVEV (reference sequence). This CDR3 has 18 residues. The CDR3 here is CASSFSLGQGYSNQPQHF. CDR3 nucleotides: TGTGCCAGCAGTTTCTCCCTGGGACAGGGTTATAGCAATCAGCCCCAGCATTTT.

J is TRBJ2-7 and V is TRBV18, with 11 nucleotides matching TRBD1. J lost 5 bases, V lost 5 bases, and 5 bases had no gene match. The V gene's germline CDR1 is KGHSH and CDR2 LQKENI. The CDR3 loop spans 14 amino acids. The CDR3 reads CASSRDRGTHEQYF. The CDR3, as DNA: TGTGCCAGCTCAAGGGACAGGGGGACCCACGAGCAGTACTTC. The full variable domain, completed using reference TRBV18 and TRBJ2-7, is NAGVMQNPRHLVRRRGQEARLRCSPMKGHSHVYWYRQLPEEGLKFMVYLQKENIIDESGMPKERFSAEFPKEGPSILRIQQVVRGDSAAYFCASSRDRGTHEQYFGPGTRLTVT.

This chain connects TRBV3-1 (or the pseudogene TRBV3-2) to TRBJ2-7; D remains ambiguous. This CDR3 comprises 12 residues. Trimming took 5 bases from V and 2 from J, leaving 7 bases between them. Per the germline V gene, CDR1 is LGHDT and CDR2 is YNNKEL (reference sequence). The CDR3 nucleotides are TGTGCCAGCAGCAATGCAGCCTACGAGCAGTACTTC. Residues: CASSNAAYEQYF.

In its sample, this clone was seen once. The chain joins TRBV6-1 to TRBJ2-3; 7 bases agree with TRBD1. CDR3 length equals 15 residues. From germline, CDR1 is MNHNS and CDR2 SASEGT. V lost 2 bases and J lost 2; bases outside the gene matches: 4. CDR3 sequence (DNA): TGTGCCAGCAGTGAATCTGGGACAGTCACAGATACGCAGTATTTT. This translates into CASSESGTVTDTQYF.

The chain is built from TRBV6-5 and TRBJ2-5, with TRBD2 matching over 9 bases. The CDR3 is 16 amino acids. The V gene end was trimmed by 2 bases and the J gene end by 2 bases; junction bases not matched to a gene: 6. CDR1 and CDR2 from the germline V gene are MNHEY and SVGAGI. The CDR3 spells CASSYTAGGEQETQYF. DNA for the CDR3: TGTGCCAGCAGTTACACCGCGGGGGGGGAACAAGAGACCCAGTACTTC.

The chain is built from TRBV19 and TRBJ1-5; tentative D call: TRBD1 (6 bases). Germline V gives CDR1 LNHDA, CDR2 SQIVND (reference sequence). Trimming pared 1 base from V and 6 bases from J, leaving 13 bases between. This CDR3 contains 15 residues. Here the CDR3 DNA reads TGTGCCAGTAGTATAGTGTGGGGGCCCGGTCAGCCCCAGCATTTT. Amino acid sequence: CASSIVWGPGQPQHF. Full variable domain (outside the CDR3, taken from reference TRBV19 and TRBJ1-5): DGGITQSPKYLFRKEGQNVTLSCEQNLNHDAMYWYRQDPGQGLRLIYYSQIVNDFQKGDIAEGYSVSREKKESFPLTVTSAQKNPTAFYLCASSIVWGPGQPQHFGDGTRLSIL.

The V and J genes are TRBV19 and TRBJ2-1; D perhaps matches TRBD2 (6 bases). Germline V gene sequence: CDR1 LNHDA, CDR2 SQIVND (reference sequence). The length of the CDR3 is 14 residues. The V gene lost 5 bases and the J gene lost 3 bases, with 11 bases spanning the gap. In DNA form, the CDR3 reads TGTGCCAGTAGTTGGGGACTTGACTACAATGAGCAGTTCTTC. Translated, it gives CASSWGLDYNEQFF.

The gene calls are TRBV2 and TRBJ2-7; 7 bases are shared with TRBD2. V shed 4 bases and J 11 bases; nucleotides not matched to a gene: 11. The germline CDR1 and CDR2 sequences are SNHLY and FYNNEI. This CDR3 comprises 13 residues. The CDR3 is CASSVPANGGKYF. The CDR3 region has the DNA TGTGCCAGCAGTGTCCCGGCGAACGGGGGGAAGTACTTC.

The chain employs TRBV10-3 and TRBJ2-2, with D unclear. The V gene's germline CDR1 is ENHRY and CDR2 SYGVKD. The CDR3 is 15 amino acids. V was cut by 3 bases and J by 0 bases, with 8 bases left in between. CDR3 protein: CAISDRPSNTGELFF. The CDR3 region has the DNA TGTGCCATCAGTGACAGGCCGTCGAACACCGGGGAGCTGTTTTTT.

The rearrangement joins TRBV19 to TRBJ2-7; 10 nucleotides match TRBD2. The germline V gene encodes CDR1 LNHDA and CDR2 SQIVND (reference sequence). This CDR3 contains 14 residues. Germline trimming cut 4 bases from V and 6 bases from J; bases unmatched to any gene: 6. The CDR3 region is CASSRSGGAGEQYF. CDR3 DNA: TGTGCCAGTAGTAGAAGCGGGGGGGCCGGCGAGCAGTACTTC.

The genes are TRBV5-6 and TRBJ2-7, with D possibly being TRBD1 (6 bases). The V end lost 5 bases, the J end lost 2 bases, and 14 bases lay between the germline ends. From germline, CDR1 is SGHDT and CDR2 YYEEEE. The CDR3 has 14 amino acids. CDR3: CASRYRETTYEQYF. CDR3 DNA: TGTGCCAGCAGGTACAGGGAAACAACCTACGAGCAGTACTTC.

V usage is TRBV2 and J usage is TRBJ2-3, with D possibly TRBD2 on 5 matching bases. This CDR3 contains 16 residues. Germline V gene sequence: CDR1 SNHLY, CDR2 FYNNEI. V was pared by 7 bases and J by 4 bases, with 21 bases between. The chain's CDR3 is CASIPRRDLVADTQYF. DNA for the CDR3: TGTGCCAGCATCCCCCGACGGGATCTAGTGGCAGATACGCAGTATTTT.

As regards this clone: Additional DNA sequences in this sample encode the identical CDR3. The rearrangement joins TRBV24-1 to TRBJ2-1, with TRBD2 matching 10 bases. The CDR3 loop spans 16 amino acids. Per the germline V gene, CDR1 is KGHDR and CDR2 is SFDVKD. J gave up 4 bases and V 4 bases, and 6 bases lay outside the gene matches. The CDR3 coding sequence is TGTGCCACCAGTGACCGGCTAGCGGGGGCTTACAATGAGCAGTTCTTC. Protein product: CATSDRLAGAYNEQFF.

CDR3 DNA: TGTGCCAGCTTGAGCACCTTCCAAGAGACCCAGTACTTC. Translated, it gives CASLSTFQETQYF. The chain combines TRBV2 with TRBJ2-5, with unresolved D. Germline-derived CDR1 and CDR2 are SNHLY and FYNNEI. The CDR3 covers 13 residues. Trimming pared 8 bases from V and 1 base from J, leaving 11 bases between.

The chain carries TRBV28 and TRBJ2-5, with 9 bases matching TRBD1. In germline, CDR1 is MDHEN, CDR2 SYDVKM. V lost 2 bases, J lost 5 bases, and 12 bases stayed unmatched. The CDR3 has 17 residues. In DNA form, the CDR3 reads TGTGCCAGCAGTTTAAGGTGGGACAGGGTCGGGGAGGAGACCCAGTACTTC. This encodes CASSLRWDRVGEETQYF.

V is TRBV13 and J is TRBJ1-1, with TRBD1 as a possible D gene (6 bases). Germline-derived CDR1 and CDR2 are PRHDT and FYEKMQ (reference sequence). V gave up 4 bases and J gave up 2 bases, with 20 bases separating them. The CDR3 sequence is 17 residues long. The CDR3 DNA is TGTGCCAGCAGCTCAGGGGAAGGGGCCTCAATCAACACTGAAGCTTTCTTT. Translated: CASSSGEGASINTEAFF.

This chain uses TRBV7-2 with TRBJ1-1, with D hard to call. V shed 8 bases and J shed 5 bases, with 24 bases lying between them. From germline, CDR1 is SGHTA and CDR2 FQGNSA. The length of the CDR3 is 16 residues. The CDR3 coding sequence is TGTGCCAGCGGTAGTAGGCAGAGGGTAGGAGGGACTGAAGCTTTCTTT. The encoded protein is CASGSRQRVGGTEAFF.

The genes are TRBV3-1 (or the pseudogene TRBV3-2) and TRBJ1-1; tentatively, D is TRBD1 (5 bases). Looked up from germline, CDR1 is LGHDT and CDR2 is YNNKEL (reference sequence). V lost 0 bases and J 0 bases, leaving 14 bases between the germline ends. CDR3 length: 17 residues. CDR3 bases: TGTGCCAGCAGCCAAGAATCCTGGGGCGGATTGAACACTGAAGCTTTCTTT. This encodes CASSQESWGGLNTEAFF.

This chain links TRBV5-1 with TRBJ1-3; D not resolved. This CDR3 spans 17 amino acids. From germline, CDR1 is SGHRS and CDR2 YFSETQ. Trimming pared 4 bases from V and 0 bases from J, leaving 17 bases between. CDR3 nucleotides: TGCGCCAGCAGCGTCGGTCCATCGGGGTCCTCTGGAAACACCATATATTTT. This sequence encodes CASSVGPSGSSGNTIYF.

V usage is TRBV5-6 and J usage is TRBJ1-4; TRBD1 matches at 9 bases. CDR3 length equals 16 residues. Germline CDR1 is SGHDT and CDR2 is YYEEEE. Losses at the gene ends were 5 bases for V and 3 bases for J; bases not matched to a gene: 8. The CDR3 region is CASSRQGGSANEKLFF. The CDR3 region has the DNA TGTGCCAGCAGTCGACAGGGGGGCTCGGCTAATGAAAAACTGTTTTTT.

This clone was detected a few times. V gene TRBV5-5 combines with J gene TRBJ1-1; TRBD1 matches at 7 bases. The CDR3 extends over 15 amino acids. Germline V lookup: CDR1 SGHKS, CDR2 YYEKEE (reference sequence). V lost 4 bases to trimming and J lost 2 bases; unmatched junction nucleotides: 8. CDR3 in DNA: TGTGCCAGCAGCCCTACAGGGGCGTCAAACACTGAAGCTTTCTTT. Its protein product is CASSPTGASNTEAFF.

The rearrangement links TRBV21-1 to TRBJ2-7; TRBD1 reflects the table's D call only, with no check against the DNA. TRBV21-1 corresponds to a pseudogene. The CDR3 covers 15 residues. As DNA, the CDR3 is TGTGCCAGCACTCCCCACCAGGGGTTTCCCTACGAGCAGTACTTC. Amino acids: CASTPHQGFPYEQYF.

The gene calls are TRBV5-6 and TRBJ2-7; D is uncertain. The CDR3 spans 14 residues. Germline V gives CDR1 SGHDT, CDR2 YYEEEE. Trimming took off 1 base at V and 2 bases at J, with 10 bases between the two ends. In nucleotides, the CDR3 is TGTGCCAGCAGCTTGTCTATCCCACCCTACGAGCAGTACTTC. Protein sequence: CASSLSIPPYEQYF.

The V call is TRBV3-1 (or the pseudogene TRBV3-2), the J call TRBJ2-5, with 7 bases fitting TRBD2. The V gene end was trimmed by 5 bases and the J gene end by 6 bases; junction bases not matched to a gene: 18. Germline V gene data show CDR1 as LGHDT and CDR2 as YNNKEL (reference sequence). The CDR3 loop spans 17 amino acids. For the CDR3, the DNA is TGTGCCAGCAGCTCAAGGTTTGAAGCGGGGAAGGAAAAGACCCAGTACTTC. Translated, it gives CASSSRFEAGKEKTQYF.